A selection of T cell receptor beta chains follows, all from one sample in a study of blood T cell repertoires in COVID-19. Using immunoSEQ multiplex PCR, the repertoire was profiled, and TCRdb retains in-frame clones only, with some absent. The data show more than 70,000 clones, with 88% seen just once and around 9% held by the top ten. Sequencing input: peripheral blood. These receptors were taken from a human donor in a cohort sampled during active COVID-19. Both conserved end residues are part of each CDR3. The order of the fields is D gene, V gene, clone size, J gene, CDR3 length, CDR3 DNA, CDR3 protein. D genes are given only for firm matches. Clone size is not always given. Where it is, it says once, few, many or a class for expanded clones.

D: TRBD2
V: TRBV5-1
size: NA
J: TRBJ2-3
length: 17
DNA: TGCGCCAGCAGCCCAAAGTGGACTAGCGGAAACACAGATACGCAGTATTTT
CDR3: CASSPKWTSGNTDTQYF

D: TRBD1
V: TRBV19
size: NA
J: TRBJ2-1
length: 14
DNA: TGTGCCAGTAGCGTACAGGGGGCCTCCAATGAGCAGTTCTTC
CDR3: CASSVQGASNEQFF

D: TRBD2
V: TRBV7-7
size: once
J: TRBJ2-5
length: 15
DNA: TGTGCTAGCAGTCGACTAGCGGGGGGACAAGAGACCCAGTACTTC
CDR3: CASSRLAGGQETQYF

D: TRBD2
V: TRBV27
size: NA
J: TRBJ2-1
length: 18
DNA: TGTGCCAGCAGTCACCTAATACCAGGGAGGGATAAAAGCAATGAGCAGTTCTTC
CDR3: CASSHLIPGRDKSNEQFF

D: NA
V: TRBV28
size: NA
J: TRBJ1-5
length: 15
DNA: TGTGCCAGCAGTCTTGTGACAGCCTACAATCAGCCCCAGCATTTT
CDR3: CASSLVTAYNQPQHF

D: NA
V: TRBV3-1/TRBV3-2
size: NA
J: TRBJ2-6
length: 14
DNA: TGTGCCAGCAACCGGGGCTCTGGGGCCAACGTCCTGACTTTC
CDR3: CASNRGSGANVLTF

D: TRBD1
V: TRBV29-1
size: NA
J: TRBJ1-2
length: 15
DNA: TGCAGCGTTAAATCTGGGACAGGGTGGGCCTATGGCTACACCTTC
CDR3: CSVKSGTGWAYGYTF

D: NA
V: TRBV14
size: NA
J: TRBJ2-1
length: 17
DNA: TGTGCCAGCAGCCCCTCCTCAGCCGCAGGCTCCTACAATGAGCAGTTCTTC
CDR3: CASSPSSAAGSYNEQFF

D: NA
V: TRBV28
size: NA
J: TRBJ2-7
length: 11
DNA: TGTGCCAGCAGTTCGGGGGACGAGCAGTACTTC
CDR3: CASSSGDEQYF

D: TRBD1
V: TRBV6-1
size: NA
J: TRBJ1-2
length: 14
DNA: TGTGCCAGCAGTGAGGGACAGGGGAGGCATGGCTACACCTTC
CDR3: CASSEGQGRHGYTF